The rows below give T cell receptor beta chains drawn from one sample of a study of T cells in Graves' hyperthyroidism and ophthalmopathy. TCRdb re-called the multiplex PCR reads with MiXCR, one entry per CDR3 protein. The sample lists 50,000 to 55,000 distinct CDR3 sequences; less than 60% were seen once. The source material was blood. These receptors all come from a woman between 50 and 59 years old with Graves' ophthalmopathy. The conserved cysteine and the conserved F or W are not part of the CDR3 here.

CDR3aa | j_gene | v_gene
ASLGGDTQY | TRBJ2-3 | TRBV6-5
SAPRTSGGVLEF | TRBJ2-1 | TRBV20-1
ASSLGRDGRTQY | TRBJ2-5 | TRBV7-2
ASSFSGDGTDTQY | TRBJ2-3 | TRBV11-2
ASSSKGLADNEQF | TRBJ2-1 | TRBV7-3
ASSLGLAGGILYEQY | TRBJ2-7 | TRBV7-2
SVRLAGGPRY | TRBJ2-5 | TRBV29-1
ASSLGGQGAEPQH | TRBJ1-5 | TRBV7-2
ASSFERTSGSYEQY | TRBJ2-7 | TRBV7-9
ASSAGPAGQPQH | TRBJ1-5 | TRBV28
ASRDRPGVTEA | TRBJ2-6 | TRBV6-4
ASSVLGGETQY | TRBJ2-5 | TRBV9
SVEGGGASGGYSYEQY | TRBJ2-7 | TRBV29-1
ASSDPPGQGPGELF | TRBJ2-2 | TRBV2
ASSSTGRYEQY | TRBJ2-7 | TRBV5-1
ASSSSLDTQY | TRBJ2-3 | TRBV6-6
ASSGRRLNTEAF | TRBJ1-1 | TRBV28
SARRGGASSTDTQY | TRBJ2-3 | TRBV20-1
ASSIRLAGEVTDTQY | TRBJ2-3 | TRBV19
ASSPGDRVDYGYT | TRBJ1-2 | TRBV18
SAKGEGSQY | TRBJ2-5 | TRBV20-1
AISETNRGPDSPFH | TRBJ1-6 | TRBV10-3
AWGGTSGRYNEQF | TRBJ2-1 | TRBV19
ASSPDGGSSPLH | TRBJ1-6 | TRBV9
ASGPGVGEQF | TRBJ2-1 | TRBV7-2
ASSLYGGATDTQY | TRBJ2-3 | TRBV5-1
ASSPGTGLGNTIY | TRBJ1-3 | TRBV27
ASSYGTGGRAEAF | TRBJ1-1 | TRBV7-9
ASSSGSHTDTQY | TRBJ2-3 | TRBV5-1
AISESKGGPGGRETQY | TRBJ2-5 | TRBV10-3
ASSPGGLASEQY | TRBJ2-7 | TRBV7-9
ASSLRGGRETQY | TRBJ2-5 | TRBV2
VSSLGGGNQPQH | TRBJ1-5 | TRBV27
SAASGGGWGEQF | TRBJ2-1 | TRBV20-1
ASSLGTSAYEQY | TRBJ2-7 | TRBV7-2
AWSTGQGVLGEQY | TRBJ2-7 | TRBV30